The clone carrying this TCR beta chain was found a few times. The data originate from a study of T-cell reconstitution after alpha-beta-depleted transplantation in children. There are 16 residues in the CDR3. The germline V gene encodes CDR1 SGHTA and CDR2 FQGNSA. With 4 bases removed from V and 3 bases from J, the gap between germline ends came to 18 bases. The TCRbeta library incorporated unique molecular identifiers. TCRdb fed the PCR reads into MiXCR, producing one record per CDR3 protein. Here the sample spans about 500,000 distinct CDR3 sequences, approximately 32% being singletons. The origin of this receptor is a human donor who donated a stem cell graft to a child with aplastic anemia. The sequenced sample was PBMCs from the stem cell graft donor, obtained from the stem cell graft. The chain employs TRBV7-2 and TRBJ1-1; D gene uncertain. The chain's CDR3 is CASSSGPSSIDTEAFF. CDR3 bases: TGTGCCAGCAGCTCCGGACCATCTTCAATTGACACTGAAGCTTTCTTT.